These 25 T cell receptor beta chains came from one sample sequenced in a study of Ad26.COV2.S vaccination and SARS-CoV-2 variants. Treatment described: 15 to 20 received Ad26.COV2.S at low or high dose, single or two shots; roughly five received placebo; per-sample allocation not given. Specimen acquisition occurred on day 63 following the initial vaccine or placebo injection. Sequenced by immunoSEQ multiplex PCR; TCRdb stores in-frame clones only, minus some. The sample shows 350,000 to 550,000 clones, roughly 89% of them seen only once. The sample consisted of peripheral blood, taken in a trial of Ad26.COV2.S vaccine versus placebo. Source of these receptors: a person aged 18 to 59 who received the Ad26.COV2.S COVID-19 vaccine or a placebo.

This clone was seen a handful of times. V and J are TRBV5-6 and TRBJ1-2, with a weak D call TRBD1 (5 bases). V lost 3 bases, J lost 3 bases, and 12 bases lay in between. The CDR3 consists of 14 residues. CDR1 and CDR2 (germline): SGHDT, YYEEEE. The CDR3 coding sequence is TGTGCCAGCAGCTCGCAGGGATTTGACTATGGCTACACCTTC. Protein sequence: CASSSQGFDYGYTF.

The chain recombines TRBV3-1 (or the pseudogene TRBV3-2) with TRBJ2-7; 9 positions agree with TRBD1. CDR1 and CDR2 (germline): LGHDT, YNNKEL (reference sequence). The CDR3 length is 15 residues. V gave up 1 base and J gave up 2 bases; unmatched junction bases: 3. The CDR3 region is CASSQADRGTYEQYF. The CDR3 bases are TGTGCCAGCAGCCAAGCGGACAGGGGAACCTACGAGCAGTACTTC.

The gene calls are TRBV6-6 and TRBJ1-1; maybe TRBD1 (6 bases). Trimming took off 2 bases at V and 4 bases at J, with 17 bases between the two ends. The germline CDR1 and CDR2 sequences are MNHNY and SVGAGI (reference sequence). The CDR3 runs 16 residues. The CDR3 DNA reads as TGTGCCAGCAGTTACACGAGAGGGGGTTTGGTCACTGAAGCTTTCTTT. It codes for CASSYTRGGLVTEAFF.

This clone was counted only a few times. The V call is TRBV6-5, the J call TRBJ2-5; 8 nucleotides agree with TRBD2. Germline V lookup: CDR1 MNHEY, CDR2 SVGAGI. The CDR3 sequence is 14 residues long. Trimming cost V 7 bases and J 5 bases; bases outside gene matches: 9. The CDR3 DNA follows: TGTGCCAGCAAAAGACTAGCGCGGGCGGAGACCCAGTACTTC. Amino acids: CASKRLARAETQYF.

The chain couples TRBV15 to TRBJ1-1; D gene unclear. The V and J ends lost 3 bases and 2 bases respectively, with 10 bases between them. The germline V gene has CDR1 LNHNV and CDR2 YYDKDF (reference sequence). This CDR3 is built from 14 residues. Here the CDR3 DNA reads TGTGCCACCAGCAGGCACGGGGTAAACACTGAAGCTTTCTTT. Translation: CATSRHGVNTEAFF.

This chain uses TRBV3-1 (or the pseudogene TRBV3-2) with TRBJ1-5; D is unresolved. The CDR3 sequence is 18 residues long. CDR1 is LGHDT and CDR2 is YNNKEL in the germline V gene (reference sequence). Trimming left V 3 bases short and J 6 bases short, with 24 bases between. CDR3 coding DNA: TGTGCCAGCAGCCACCGGCACCCTTCAGGTAATTTGTTTCAGCCCCAGCATTTT. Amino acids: CASSHRHPSGNLFQPQHF.

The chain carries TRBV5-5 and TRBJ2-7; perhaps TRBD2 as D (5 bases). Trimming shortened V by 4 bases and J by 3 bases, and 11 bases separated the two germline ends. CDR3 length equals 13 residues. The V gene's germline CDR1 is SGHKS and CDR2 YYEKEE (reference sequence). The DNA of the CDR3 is TGTGCCAGCAGCCCCTGGAGGAGCTACGAGCAGTACGTC. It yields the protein CASSPWRSYEQYV.

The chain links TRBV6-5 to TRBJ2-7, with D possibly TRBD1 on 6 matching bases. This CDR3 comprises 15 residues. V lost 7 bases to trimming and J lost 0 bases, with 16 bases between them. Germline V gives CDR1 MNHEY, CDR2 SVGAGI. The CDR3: CASISDSRFSYEQYV. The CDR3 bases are TGTGCCAGCATCTCGGACAGTCGTTTCTCCTACGAGCAGTACGTC.

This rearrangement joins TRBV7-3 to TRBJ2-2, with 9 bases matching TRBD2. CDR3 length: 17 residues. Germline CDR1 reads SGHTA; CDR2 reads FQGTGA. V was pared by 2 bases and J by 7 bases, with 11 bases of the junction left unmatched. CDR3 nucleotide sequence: TGTGCCAGCAGCTTAGGACAGGTAGCGGGAGTCGGCGGGGAGCTGTTTTTT. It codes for CASSLGQVAGVGGELFF.

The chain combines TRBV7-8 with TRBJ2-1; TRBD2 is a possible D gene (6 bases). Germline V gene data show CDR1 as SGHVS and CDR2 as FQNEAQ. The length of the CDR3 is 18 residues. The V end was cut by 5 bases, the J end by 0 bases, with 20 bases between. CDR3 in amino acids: CASSHPGGFLSSYNEQFF. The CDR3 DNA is TGTGCCAGCAGCCACCCCGGGGGTTTCCTTAGCTCCTACAATGAGCAGTTCTTC.

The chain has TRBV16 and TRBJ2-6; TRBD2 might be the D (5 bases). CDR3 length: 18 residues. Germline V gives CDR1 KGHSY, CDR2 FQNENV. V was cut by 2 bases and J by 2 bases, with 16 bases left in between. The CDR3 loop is CASSQGGSGLAGANVLTF. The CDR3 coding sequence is TGTGCCAGCAGCCAAGGTGGCAGCGGCCTTGCTGGGGCCAACGTCCTGACTTTC. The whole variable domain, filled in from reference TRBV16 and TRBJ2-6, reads GEEVAQTPKHLVRGEGQKAKLYCAPIKGHSYVFWYQQVLKNEFKFLISFQNENVFDETGMPKERFSAKCLPNSPCSLEIQATKLEDSAVYFCASSQGGSGLAGANVLTFGAGSRLTVL.

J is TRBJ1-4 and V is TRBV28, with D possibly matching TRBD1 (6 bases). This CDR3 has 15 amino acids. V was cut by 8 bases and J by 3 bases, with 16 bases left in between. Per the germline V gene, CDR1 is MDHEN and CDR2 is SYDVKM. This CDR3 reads CASRYQGLANEKLFF. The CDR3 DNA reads TGTGCCAGCCGGTACCAGGGGTTGGCTAATGAAAAACTGTTTTTT.

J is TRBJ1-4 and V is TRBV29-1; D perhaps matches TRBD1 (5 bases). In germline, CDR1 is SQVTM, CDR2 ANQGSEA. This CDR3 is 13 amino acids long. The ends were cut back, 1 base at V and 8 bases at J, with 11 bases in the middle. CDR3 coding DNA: TGCAGCGTTGAAGGAGGGACCGCAGAAAAACTGTTTTTT. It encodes CSVEGGTAEKLFF.

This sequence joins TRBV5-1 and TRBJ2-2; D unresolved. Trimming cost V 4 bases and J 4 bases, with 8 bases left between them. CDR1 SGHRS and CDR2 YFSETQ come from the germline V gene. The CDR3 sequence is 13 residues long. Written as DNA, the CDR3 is TGCGCCAGCAGCGTCGTCAGCACCGGGGAGCTGTTTTTT. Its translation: CASSVVSTGELFF.

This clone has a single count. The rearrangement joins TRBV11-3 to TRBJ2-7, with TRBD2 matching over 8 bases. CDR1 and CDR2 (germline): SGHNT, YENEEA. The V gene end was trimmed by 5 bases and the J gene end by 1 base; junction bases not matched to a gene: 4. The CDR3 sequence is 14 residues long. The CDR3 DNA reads TGTGCCAGCAGCCTCGGGGGGGATTCCTACGAGCAGTACGTC. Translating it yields CASSLGGDSYEQYV.

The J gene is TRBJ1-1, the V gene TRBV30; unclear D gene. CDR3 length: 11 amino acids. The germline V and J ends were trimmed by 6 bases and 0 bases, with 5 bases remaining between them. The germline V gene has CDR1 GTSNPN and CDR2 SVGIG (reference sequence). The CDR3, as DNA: TGTGCCTGTACCATGAACACTGAAGCTTTCTTT. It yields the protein CACTMNTEAFF.

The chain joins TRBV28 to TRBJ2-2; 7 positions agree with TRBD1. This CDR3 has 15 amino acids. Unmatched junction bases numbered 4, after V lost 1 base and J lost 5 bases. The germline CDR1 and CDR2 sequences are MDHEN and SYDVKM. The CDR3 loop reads CASSLYGTATGELFF. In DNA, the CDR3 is TGTGCCAGCAGTTTATATGGGACAGCAACCGGGGAGCTGTTTTTT.

This CDR3 is CASSGSKHGYTF. CDR3 DNA sequence: TGTGCCAGCAGCGGCAGTAAGCATGGCTACACCTTC. The rearrangement links TRBV11-3 to TRBJ1-2; D remains ambiguous. The CDR3 length is 12 residues. V lost 5 bases to trimming and J lost 6 bases, with 10 bases between them. The germline V gene has CDR1 SGHNT and CDR2 YENEEA.

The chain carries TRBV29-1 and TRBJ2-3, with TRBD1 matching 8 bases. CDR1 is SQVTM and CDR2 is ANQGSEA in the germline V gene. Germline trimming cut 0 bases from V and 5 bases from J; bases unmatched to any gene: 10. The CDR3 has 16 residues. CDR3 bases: TGCAGCGTTGAAGAGGGTTTAGACAGGGGCCTAGATACGCAGTATTTT. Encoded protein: CSVEEGLDRGLDTQYF.

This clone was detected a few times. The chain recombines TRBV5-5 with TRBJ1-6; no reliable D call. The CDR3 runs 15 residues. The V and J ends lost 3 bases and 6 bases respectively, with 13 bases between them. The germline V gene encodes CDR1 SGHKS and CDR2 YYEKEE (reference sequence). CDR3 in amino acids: CASSWLGSINSPLHF. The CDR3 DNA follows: TGTGCCAGCAGCTGGCTAGGGAGTATTAATTCACCCCTCCACTTT.

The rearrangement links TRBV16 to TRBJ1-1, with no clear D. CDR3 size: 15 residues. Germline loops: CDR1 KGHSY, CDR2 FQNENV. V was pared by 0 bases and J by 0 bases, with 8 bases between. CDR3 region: CASSQSSSMNTEAFF. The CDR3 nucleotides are TGTGCCAGCAGCCAATCTTCCTCTATGAACACTGAAGCTTTCTTT.

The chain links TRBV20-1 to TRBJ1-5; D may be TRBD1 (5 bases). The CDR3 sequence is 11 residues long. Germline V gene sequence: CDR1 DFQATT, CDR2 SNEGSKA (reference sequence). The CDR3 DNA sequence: TGCAGCCTCGGGGGAAATCAGCCCCAGCATTTT. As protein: CSLGGNQPQHF.

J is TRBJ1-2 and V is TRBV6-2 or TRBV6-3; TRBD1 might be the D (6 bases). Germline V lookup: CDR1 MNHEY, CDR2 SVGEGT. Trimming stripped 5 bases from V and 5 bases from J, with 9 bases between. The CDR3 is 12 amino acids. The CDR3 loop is CASSQGIYGYTF. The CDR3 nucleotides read TGTGCCAGCAGTCAGGGGATATATGGCTACACCTTC.

This chain's CDR3 is CASTTHGLAGSSYNEQFF. In nucleotides, the CDR3 is TGTGCCAGTACTACCCATGGACTAGCGGGAAGCTCCTACAATGAGCAGTTCTTC. V is TRBV19 and J is TRBJ2-1; the match to TRBD2 covers 12 bases. Germline V gene data show CDR1 as LNHDA and CDR2 as SQIVND (reference sequence). CDR3 length: 18 amino acids. After removal of 7 bases from V and 0 bases from J, the junction contained 10 bases not matched to a gene.

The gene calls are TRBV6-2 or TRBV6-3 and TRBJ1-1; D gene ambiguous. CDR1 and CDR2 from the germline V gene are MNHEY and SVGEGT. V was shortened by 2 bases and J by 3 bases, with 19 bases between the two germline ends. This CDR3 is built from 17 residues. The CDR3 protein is CASSYRYRGRQDTEAFF. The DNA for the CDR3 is TGTGCCAGCAGTTACCGCTATCGGGGTCGTCAGGACACTGAAGCTTTCTTT.